The 21 T cell receptor beta chains below all came from one sample that was sequenced in a study of T cell responses to AZD1222 COVID-19 vaccine (dated by TCRdb to about 2021). This specimen's time point label, per the study, means: baseline before first vaccination. Libraries came from the immunoSEQ multiplex PCR assay. Imported from immuneACCESS, the table was reduced by TCRdb to in-frame sequences with V and J called. These copies leave out some clones; in studies compared against another copy, an unresolved V gene accounts for under half, and the cause of the remainder is not known. The sample table records roughly 170,000 clones; approximately 93% of these occur just once. About 1% of the sample is taken by the ten largest. This sample comprised peripheral blood, obtained on day 0 of AZD1222 vaccination. The source is an adult in good health.

The chain uses TRBV30 and TRBJ1-6; no reliable D call. The CDR3 contains 15 residues. Germline assignment: CDR1 GTSNPN and CDR2 SVGIG (reference sequence). Trimming cost V 3 bases and J 0 bases, with 9 bases left between them. CDR3 DNA: TGTGCCTGGAGCACGGCTAGCTCCTATAATTCACCCCTCCACTTT. It encodes CAWSTASSYNSPLHF.

V gene TRBV24-1 combines with J gene TRBJ1-1, with D perhaps matching TRBD1 (5 bases). Trimming stripped 4 bases from V and 0 bases from J, with 8 bases between. This CDR3 contains 14 residues. Germline V gene sequence: CDR1 KGHDR, CDR2 SFDVKD. CDR3 protein: CATSDPDMNTEAFF. The CDR3 region has the DNA TGTGCCACCAGTGACCCGGACATGAACACTGAAGCTTTCTTT.

CDR3: CASSEWDSTPNFYGYTF. The DNA of the CDR3 is TGTGCCAGCAGTGAATGGGACAGCACCCCCAATTTCTATGGCTACACCTTC. The chain combines TRBV6-1 with TRBJ1-2, with 7 bases lining up with TRBD1. V trimming: 2 bases; J trimming: 4 bases; junction bases outside the gene matches: 13. CDR3 size: 17 residues. CDR1 is MNHNS and CDR2 is SASEGT in the germline V gene.

This chain links TRBV5-1 with TRBJ2-3; TRBD2 aligns across 14 bases. The CDR3 length is 17 residues. Germline values: CDR1 SGHRS, CDR2 YFSETQ. J was trimmed by 4 bases and V by 2 bases; bases with no gene match: 6. CDR3 sequence reads: CASSLTGTSGGSDTQYF. The CDR3 DNA reads TGCGCCAGCAGCTTAACTGGGACTAGCGGGGGATCAGATACGCAGTATTTT.

This chain links TRBV30 with TRBJ1-1; the match to TRBD1 covers 7 bases. The trim removed 5 bases at V and 1 base at J, leaving 4 bases unmatched. The CDR3 consists of 13 residues. Germline values: CDR1 GTSNPN, CDR2 SVGIG (reference sequence). The CDR3 reads CAWDRDPNTEAFF. CDR3 coding DNA: TGTGCCTGGGACAGGGACCCGAACACTGAAGCTTTCTTT.

V and J are TRBV7-9 and TRBJ1-4; D remains ambiguous. This CDR3 is built from 13 residues. V lost 4 bases and J lost 8, with 11 bases in between. CDR1 and CDR2 from the germline V gene are SEHNR and FQNEAQ (reference sequence). The CDR3, as DNA: TGTGCCAGCAGCTGGGGAGAACTGGAAAAACTGTTTTTT. It codes for CASSWGELEKLFF. The variable domain in full, completed from reference TRBV7-9 and TRBJ1-4, reads DTGVSQNPRHKITKRGQNVTFRCDPISEHNRLYWYRQTLGQGPEFLTYFQNEAQLEKSRLLSDRFSAERPKGSFSTLEIQRTEQGDSAMYLCASSWGELEKLFFGSGTQLSVL.

This chain joins TRBV13 and TRBJ1-1, with D unresolved. Germline V gene data show CDR1 as PRHDT and CDR2 as FYEKMQ (reference sequence). CDR3 size: 14 residues. Trimming pared 0 bases from V and 1 base from J, leaving 6 bases between. The CDR3 here is CASSLGIGNTEAFF. The CDR3 DNA reads as TGTGCCAGCAGCTTAGGGATCGGGAACACTGAAGCTTTCTTT.

V gene TRBV27 combines with J gene TRBJ1-2, with 9 bases lining up with TRBD1. In germline, CDR1 is MNHEY, CDR2 SMNVEV (reference sequence). The CDR3 totals 15 residues. Losses at the gene ends were 5 bases for V and 7 bases for J; bases not matched to a gene: 11. CDR3 bases: TGTGCCAGCAGTCCTCCCGGGACAGGGTTCATTGGCTACACCTTC. Translated: CASSPPGTGFIGYTF.

The chain links TRBV25-1 to TRBJ1-4, with 7 bases identical to TRBD1. The trim removed 7 bases at V and 12 bases at J, leaving 2 bases unmatched. The V gene's germline CDR1 is MGHDK and CDR2 SYGVNS. The CDR3 extends over 10 amino acids. CDR3 sequence: CASKGAELFF. Written as DNA, the CDR3 is TGTGCCAGCAAGGGGGCGGAACTGTTTTTT.

The chain links TRBV3-1 (or the pseudogene TRBV3-2) to TRBJ1-2; D call uncertain. V gave up 1 base and J gave up 3 bases, with 12 bases separating them. Per the germline V gene, CDR1 is LGHDT and CDR2 is YNNKEL (reference sequence). This CDR3 has 15 amino acids. This CDR3 is CASSQVAGPHYGYTF. The CDR3 DNA sequence: TGTGCCAGCAGCCAAGTCGCCGGACCTCACTATGGCTACACCTTC.

The V call is TRBV4-1, the J call TRBJ2-5, with 8 bases identical to TRBD1. The ends lost 3 bases at V and 5 bases at J; junction bases unmatched: 8. The CDR3 extends over 15 amino acids. Germline values: CDR1 MGHRA, CDR2 YSYEKL. The CDR3 nucleotides are TGCGCCAGCAGCCACTGGGGACAGGAAAGTGAGACCCAGTACTTC. It codes for CASSHWGQESETQYF.

V is TRBV6-5 and J is TRBJ1-2; no reliable D call. This CDR3 has 12 amino acids. V gave up 4 bases and J gave up 4 bases, with 7 bases separating them. Germline lookup yields CDR1 MNHEY and CDR2 SVGAGI. DNA for the CDR3: TGTGCCAGCAGTTTGGCAGGCTATGGCTACACCTTC. It translates to CASSLAGYGYTF.

This rearrangement joins TRBV4-1 to TRBJ2-3; no firm D call. V was clipped by 1 base and J by 6 bases, with 5 bases between them. The germline V gene has CDR1 MGHRA and CDR2 YSYEKL. CDR3 length equals 12 residues. The CDR3 protein is CASSQAEDTQYF. CDR3 DNA sequence: TGCGCCAGCAGCCAAGCCGAGGATACGCAGTATTTT.

This chain joins TRBV10-3 and TRBJ1-4; D is unresolved. The CDR3 runs to 14 residues. CDR1 and CDR2 from the germline V gene are ENHRY and SYGVKD. V was clipped by 4 bases and J by 0 bases, with 6 bases between them. This CDR3 is CAISGTATNEKLFF. The CDR3 DNA reads TGTGCCATCAGTGGGACCGCAACTAATGAAAAACTGTTTTTT.

This rearrangement joins TRBV12-3 or TRBV12-4 to TRBJ1-2, with D perhaps TRBD1 (5 bases). Trimming pared 2 bases from V and 8 bases from J, leaving 12 bases between. The CDR3 consists of 13 residues. Written as DNA, the CDR3 is TGTGCCAGCAGTTTATCAGGGAACAGGGGCTACACCTTC. It specifies CASSLSGNRGYTF.

The rearrangement uses TRBV5-4 and TRBJ1-5; TRBD1 is a possible D gene (5 bases). The V gene lost 4 bases and the J gene lost 3 bases, with 14 bases spanning the gap. The length of the CDR3 is 15 residues. Germline lookup yields CDR1 SGHNT and CDR2 YYREEE (reference sequence). The CDR3, as DNA: TGTGCCAGCAGCAAGATGGGGGTTACCAATCAGCCCCAGCATTTT. Amino acid sequence: CASSKMGVTNQPQHF.

The chain links TRBV27 to TRBJ1-5; D is ambiguous. The CDR3 sequence is 17 residues long. In germline, CDR1 is MNHEY, CDR2 SMNVEV (reference sequence). Trimming left V 7 bases short and J 2 bases short, with 21 bases between. Here the CDR3 reads CASNPYLQVIGNQPQHF. In nucleotides, the CDR3 is TGTGCCAGCAACCCTTATCTCCAGGTGATTGGCAATCAGCCCCAGCATTTT.

Notes on this clone: The junction differs from germline at one of its ends, possibly a read error. The V gene is TRBV6-5, the J gene TRBJ1-4; TRBD1 might be the D (5 bases). Germline V gives CDR1 MNHEY, CDR2 SVGAGI. This CDR3 has 15 residues. The CDR3 region has the DNA TGTGCCGGCAGCCCACGAGGTCAGGGAGGTGAAAAACTGTTTTTT. This encodes CAGSPRGQGGEKLFF.

This chain joins TRBV4-3 and TRBJ2-2; D may be TRBD2 (7 bases). V shed 1 base and J shed 1 base, with 13 bases lying between them. This CDR3 is 17 amino acids long. Germline lookup yields CDR1 LGHNA and CDR2 YSLEER. The CDR3 is CASSQVSGGRNTGELFF. CDR3 DNA: TGCGCCAGCAGCCAAGTCTCGGGGGGCCGGAACACCGGGGAGCTGTTTTTT.

The J gene is TRBJ1-5, the V gene TRBV6-6, with 7 bases lining up with TRBD1. The V gene end was trimmed by 6 bases and the J gene end by 3 bases; junction bases not matched to a gene: 14. CDR1 is MNHNY, CDR2 SVGAGI, per germline (reference sequence). The CDR3 consists of 17 residues. The CDR3 sequence: CASRRRTPGQPNQPQHF. The DNA of the CDR3 is TGTGCCAGCAGACGACGGACACCGGGACAGCCCAATCAGCCCCAGCATTTT.

This chain connects TRBV20-1 to TRBJ2-7; 8 nucleotides match TRBD2. The CDR3 extends over 16 amino acids. V lost 3 bases, J lost 0 bases, and 10 bases stayed unmatched. Germline values: CDR1 DFQATT, CDR2 SNEGSKA (reference sequence). As DNA, the CDR3 is TGCAGTGCTAGTAAGAGCGGGGGAAGAAGCTCCTACGAGCAGTACTTC. Amino acids: CSASKSGGRSSYEQYF.